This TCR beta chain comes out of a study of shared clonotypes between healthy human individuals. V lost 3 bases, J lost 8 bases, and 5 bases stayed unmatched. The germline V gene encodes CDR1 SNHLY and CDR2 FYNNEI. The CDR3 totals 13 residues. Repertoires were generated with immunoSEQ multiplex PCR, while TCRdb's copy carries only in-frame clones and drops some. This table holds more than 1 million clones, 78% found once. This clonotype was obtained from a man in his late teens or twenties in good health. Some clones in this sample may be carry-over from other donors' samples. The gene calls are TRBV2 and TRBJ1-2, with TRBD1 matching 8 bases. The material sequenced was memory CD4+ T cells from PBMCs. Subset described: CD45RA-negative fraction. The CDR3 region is CASSDRGLLGYTF. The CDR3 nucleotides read TGTGCCAGCAGTGACAGGGGGCTTCTGGGCTACACCTTC.